This T cell receptor (beta chain) was observed in a study of OX40 agonist ivuxolimab in advanced cancers. Study overall: A history of anti-PD-1, anti-PD-L1 or anti-CTLA-4 therapy was acceptable, and roughly 40% had some. Study-level points and caveats: Doses of 0.1 to 3.0 mg/kg were accompanied by clonal expansion of CD4+ and CD8+ blood T cells by week 6.

Measured with immunoSEQ multiplex PCR; TCRdb has only the in-frame clones, and not every one. The sample gives about 33,000 clones, about nine tenths of which show up once; roughly 25% is in the top ten. The germline V and J ends were trimmed by 0 bases and 5 bases, with 9 bases remaining between them. The CDR3 extends over 14 amino acids. CDR1 and CDR2 (germline): SGHTS, YDEGEE. Remarks on this clone: Its antigen is currently unknown.

The origin of this receptor is an adult with an advanced solid tumor such as melanoma, head and neck, liver or kidney cancer. The chain couples TRBV5-8 to TRBJ1-5, with D uncertain. This specimen consisted of CD4+ or CD8+ T cells sorted from blood, obtained in a trial of the OX40 agonist ivuxolimab. As DNA, the CDR3 is TGTGCCAGCAGCTTGGTTGGGCCTTATCAGCCCCAGCATTTT. It encodes CASSLVGPYQPQHF.